This TCR beta chain is drawn from a study of chemoradiotherapy in HPV16-positive cancers. Whole-study results and caveats: Non-HPV-specific T cells did not expand in tumors during treatment, whereas candidate HPV-specific clones and E7-related motifs did. Functional assays defining HPV-specific T cells used only a couple of HPV16-positive patients.

This table comes from immunoSEQ multiplex PCR, and its TCRdb copy is limited to in-frame clones, with some not included. In the table there are roughly 25,000 clones, approximately 94% of which are singletons. Over chemoradiotherapy, repertoires were sampled more than once. Worth noting for this clone: Its antigen is as yet unknown. Additional DNA sequences in this sample encode the identical CDR3.

The CDR3 is made up of 14 amino acids. V was pared by 2 bases and J by 9 bases, with 11 bases between. CDR1 is SGHTA and CDR2 is FQGTGA in the germline V gene. The source of this sequence is a human donor with HPV-associated anogenital cancer. The V call is TRBV7-3, the J call TRBJ1-6, with a tentative D call TRBD1 (5 bases). Sample collection was performed from a patient who underwent chemoradiotherapy. The DNA for the CDR3 is TGTGCCAGCAGCTTAGGACCGGGGGGTTCACCCCTCCACTTT. Its protein product is CASSLGPGGSPLHF.